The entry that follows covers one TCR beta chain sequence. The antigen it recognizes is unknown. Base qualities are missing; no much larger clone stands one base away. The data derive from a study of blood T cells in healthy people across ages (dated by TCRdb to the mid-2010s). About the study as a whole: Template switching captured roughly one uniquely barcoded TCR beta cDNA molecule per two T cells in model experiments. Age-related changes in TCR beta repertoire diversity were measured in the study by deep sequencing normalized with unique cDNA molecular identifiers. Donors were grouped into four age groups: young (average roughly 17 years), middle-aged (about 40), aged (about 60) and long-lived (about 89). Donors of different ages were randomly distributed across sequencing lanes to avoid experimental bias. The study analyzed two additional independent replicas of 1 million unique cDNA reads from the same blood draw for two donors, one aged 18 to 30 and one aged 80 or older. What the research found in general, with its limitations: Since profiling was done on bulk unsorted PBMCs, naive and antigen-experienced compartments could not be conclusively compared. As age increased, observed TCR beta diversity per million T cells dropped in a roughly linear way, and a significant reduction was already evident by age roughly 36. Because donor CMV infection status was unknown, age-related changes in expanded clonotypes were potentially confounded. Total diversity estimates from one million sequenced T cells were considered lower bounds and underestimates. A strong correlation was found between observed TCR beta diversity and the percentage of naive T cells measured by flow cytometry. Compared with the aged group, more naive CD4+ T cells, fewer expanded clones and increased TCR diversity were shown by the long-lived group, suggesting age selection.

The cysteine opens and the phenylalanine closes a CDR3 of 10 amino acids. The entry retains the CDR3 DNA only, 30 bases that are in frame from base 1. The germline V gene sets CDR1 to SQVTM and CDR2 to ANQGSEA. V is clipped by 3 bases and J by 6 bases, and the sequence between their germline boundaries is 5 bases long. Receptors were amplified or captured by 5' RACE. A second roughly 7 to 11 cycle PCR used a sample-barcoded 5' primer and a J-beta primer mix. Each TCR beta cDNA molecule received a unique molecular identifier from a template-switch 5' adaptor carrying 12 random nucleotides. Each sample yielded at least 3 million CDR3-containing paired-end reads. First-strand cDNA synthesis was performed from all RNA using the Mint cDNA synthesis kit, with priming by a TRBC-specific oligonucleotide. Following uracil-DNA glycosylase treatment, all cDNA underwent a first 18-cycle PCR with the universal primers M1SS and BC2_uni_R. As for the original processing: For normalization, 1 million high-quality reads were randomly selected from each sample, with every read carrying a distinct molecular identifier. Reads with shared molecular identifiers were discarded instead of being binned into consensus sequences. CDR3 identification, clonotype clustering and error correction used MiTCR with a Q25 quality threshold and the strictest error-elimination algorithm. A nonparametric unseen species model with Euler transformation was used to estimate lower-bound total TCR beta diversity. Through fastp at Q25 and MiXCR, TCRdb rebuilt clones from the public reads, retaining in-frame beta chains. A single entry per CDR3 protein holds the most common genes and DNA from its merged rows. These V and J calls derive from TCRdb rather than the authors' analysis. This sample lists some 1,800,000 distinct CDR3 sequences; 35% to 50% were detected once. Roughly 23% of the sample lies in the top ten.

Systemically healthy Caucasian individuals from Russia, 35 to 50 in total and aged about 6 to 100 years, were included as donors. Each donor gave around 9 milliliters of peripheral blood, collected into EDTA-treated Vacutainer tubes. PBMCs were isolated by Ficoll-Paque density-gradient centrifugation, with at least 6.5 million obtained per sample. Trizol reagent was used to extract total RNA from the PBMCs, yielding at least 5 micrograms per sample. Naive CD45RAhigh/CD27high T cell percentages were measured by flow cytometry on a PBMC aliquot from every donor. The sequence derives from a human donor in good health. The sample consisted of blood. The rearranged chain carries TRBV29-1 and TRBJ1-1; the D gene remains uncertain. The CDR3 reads CSVDFSEAFF. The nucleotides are TGCAGCGTTGATTTCTCTGAAGCTTTCTTT. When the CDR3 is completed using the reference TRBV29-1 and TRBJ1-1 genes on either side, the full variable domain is SAVISQKPSRDICQRGTSLTIQCQVDSQVTMMFWYRQQPGQSLTLIATANQGSEATYESGFVIDKFPISRPNLTFSTLTVSNMSPEDSSIYLCSVDFSEAFFGQGTRLTVV.